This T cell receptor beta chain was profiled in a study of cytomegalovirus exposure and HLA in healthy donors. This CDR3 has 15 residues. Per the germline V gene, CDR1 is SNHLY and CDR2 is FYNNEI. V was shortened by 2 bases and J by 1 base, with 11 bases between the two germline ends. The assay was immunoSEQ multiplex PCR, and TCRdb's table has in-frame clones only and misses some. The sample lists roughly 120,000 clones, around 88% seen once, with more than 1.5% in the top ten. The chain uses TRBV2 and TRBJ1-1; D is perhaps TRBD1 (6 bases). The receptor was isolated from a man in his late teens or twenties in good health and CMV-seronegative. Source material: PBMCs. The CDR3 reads CASSERTVRNTEAFF. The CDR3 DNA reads TGTGCCAGCAGTGAACGGACAGTCCGGAACACTGAAGCTTTCTTT.